The present TCR beta chain was sequenced within a study of blood T cell repertoires in COVID-19. The V segment lost 3 bases and the J segment 3 bases; nucleotides outside the gene matches: 12. Looked up from germline, CDR1 is LNHDA and CDR2 is SQIVND (reference sequence). The CDR3 is made up of 17 amino acids. Measured with immunoSEQ multiplex PCR; TCRdb has only the in-frame clones, and not every one. The data contain more than 60,000 clones, 90% of them singletons. Sequenced: peripheral blood. The clonotype originates from a man aged 45 to 65 with acute or convalescent COVID-19. The chain uses TRBV19 and TRBJ2-7; 9 nucleotides align to TRBD2. The CDR3 nucleotides read TGTGCCAGTAGTATCGAGTCTTGGGCTAGCGGGAACTACGAGCAGTACTTC. The encoded protein is CASSIESWASGNYEQYF. Drawing the rest from reference TRBV19 and TRBJ2-7, the complete variable domain is DGGITQSPKYLFRKEGQNVTLSCEQNLNHDAMYWYRQDPGQGLRLIYYSQIVNDFQKGDIAEGYSVSREKKESFPLTVTSAQKNPTAFYLCASSIESWASGNYEQYFGPGTRLTVT.